These 19 T cell receptor beta chains came from one sample sequenced in a study of blood T cell repertoires in COVID-19. Produced via immunoSEQ multiplex PCR; TCRdb's table is partial and in-frame only. The sample includes over 150,000 clones, under 90% of them seen just once. The material sequenced was PBMCs or T cells enriched from blood (not recorded which). Receptors originate from a man aged 45 to 65 who had recovered from COVID-19.

In DNA form, the CDR3 reads TGTGCCAGCAGCTTAAGGTACAGAGCCTACGAGCAGTACTTC. Its protein is CASSLRYRAYEQYF. This rearrangement joins TRBV5-6 to TRBJ2-7; D uncertain. V shed 2 bases and J shed 2 bases, with 11 bases lying between them. Germline V gene lookup returns CDR1 SGHDT and CDR2 YYEEEE. The CDR3 runs 14 residues.

V gene TRBV3-1 (or the pseudogene TRBV3-2) combines with J gene TRBJ1-6; 9 nucleotides align to TRBD1. This CDR3 has 16 residues. The germline gives CDR1 LGHDT, CDR2 YNNKEL (reference sequence). J gave up 8 bases and V 1 base, and 6 bases lay outside the gene matches. CDR3 sequence reads: CASSQGLTGGDSPLHF. The CDR3 DNA is TGTGCCAGCAGCCAAGGTCTGACAGGGGGGGATTCACCCCTCCACTTT.

Here the CDR3 reads CASSFGGFSETQYF. CDR3 in DNA: TGTGCCAGCAGTTTTGGAGGGTTTTCAGAGACCCAGTACTTC. The chain is built from TRBV27 and TRBJ2-5; a weak D match, TRBD2 (6 bases). Germline V gene lookup returns CDR1 MNHEY and CDR2 SMNVEV (reference sequence). V lost 3 bases, J lost 4 bases, and 12 bases lay in between. The CDR3 sequence is 14 residues long.

V usage is TRBV5-1 and J usage is TRBJ2-1, with 7 bases identical to TRBD1. This CDR3 has 15 amino acids. Trimming at V came to 2 bases and at J to 2 bases, leaving 4 bases not matched to a gene. Per the germline V gene, CDR1 is SGHRS and CDR2 is YFSETQ. The CDR3 here is CASSFDRVAYNEQFF. CDR3 in DNA: TGCGCCAGCAGCTTCGACAGGGTCGCCTACAATGAGCAGTTCTTC.

The chain joins TRBV9 to TRBJ1-4; D call uncertain. With 1 base removed from V and 7 bases from J, the gap between germline ends came to 11 bases. The CDR3 sequence is 14 residues long. Germline V gene sequence: CDR1 SGDLS, CDR2 YYNGEE. CDR3: CASSVTGSPEKLFF. The CDR3 nucleotides are TGTGCCAGCAGCGTAACCGGGTCCCCTGAAAAACTGTTTTTT.

This chain connects TRBV4-3 to TRBJ1-2, with a possible D match to TRBD1 (6 bases). The CDR3 sequence is 16 residues long. The V end lost 4 bases, the J end lost 8 bases, and 23 bases lay between the germline ends. Germline V lookup: CDR1 LGHNA, CDR2 YSLEER. CDR3 loop: CASSPWGQEIIGGYTF. CDR3 bases: TGCGCCAGCAGCCCCTGGGGGCAGGAGATAATTGGAGGCTACACCTTC.

The count of this clone is one. The V call is TRBV3-1 (or the pseudogene TRBV3-2), the J call TRBJ1-2; D remains unclear. This CDR3 comprises 13 residues. From germline, CDR1 is LGHDT and CDR2 YNNKEL (reference sequence). V lost 3 bases, J lost 8 bases, and 13 bases lay in between. The CDR3: CASSQADSRGYTF. The CDR3 DNA is TGTGCCAGCAGCCAGGCGGACTCCAGGGGCTACACCTTC.

The chain links TRBV27 to TRBJ1-5; D unclear. Deletions cut 3 bases from V and 6 bases from J, with 6 bases between. Germline loops: CDR1 MNHEY, CDR2 SMNVEV (reference sequence). The CDR3 is made up of 12 amino acids. In DNA, the CDR3 is TGTGCCAGCAGTTTCTCAGGTCAGCCCCAGCATTTT. Protein product: CASSFSGQPQHF.

This clone was found many times. The chain employs TRBV12-5 and TRBJ2-3; D is perhaps TRBD2 (5 bases). Germline V lookup: CDR1 LGHNT, CDR2 FRNRAP. Trimming left V 2 bases short and J 2 bases short, with 8 bases between. This CDR3 has 14 residues. The CDR3 DNA is TGTGCTAGTGGTTTGAAGCGGCTCACAGATACGCAGTATTTT. Amino acids: CASGLKRLTDTQYF.

A single count supports this clone. The rearrangement links TRBV4-1 to TRBJ1-1; TRBD1 aligns across 10 bases. Germline assignment: CDR1 MGHRA and CDR2 YSYEKL. With 3 bases clipped from V and 6 bases from J, the junction kept 7 bases outside the gene matches. The CDR3 is made up of 15 amino acids. The CDR3 reads CASSQVSGTGAEAFF. Written as DNA, the CDR3 is TGCGCCAGCAGCCAGGTCAGCGGGACAGGGGCTGAAGCTTTCTTT.

This clone was seen just once. The chain combines TRBV21-1 with TRBJ1-2; the table's D call TRBD1 went unverified against the DNA. TRBV21-1 is classified as a pseudogene. The CDR3 is 12 amino acids. The CDR3 DNA reads TGTGCCAGCAGCAAAGAACATTCTGGCTACACCTTC. Amino acids: CASSKEHSGYTF.

This rearrangement joins TRBV30 to TRBJ2-6; 7 nucleotides agree with TRBD1. CDR3 length equals 16 residues. CDR1 and CDR2 (germline): GTSNPN, SVGIG (reference sequence). The junction had 5 bases not matched to a gene; V was cut back by 3 bases and J by 0 bases. The CDR3 sequence: CAWRDRLGSGANVLTF. CDR3 nucleotide sequence: TGTGCCTGGAGGGACAGGCTGGGCTCTGGGGCCAACGTCCTGACTTTC.

V gene TRBV7-9 combines with J gene TRBJ1-1; D call uncertain. The CDR3 contains 13 residues. Per the germline V gene, CDR1 is SEHNR and CDR2 is FQNEAQ (reference sequence). The germline V and J ends were trimmed by 1 base and 10 bases, with 13 bases remaining between them. The CDR3 region has the DNA TGTGCCAGCAGCTTAGGTGCGGTATCGGGAGCTTTCTTT. Translating it yields CASSLGAVSGAFF.

The chain has TRBV5-1 and TRBJ2-2; maybe TRBD2 (7 bases). CDR1 is SGHRS, CDR2 YFSETQ, per germline. The CDR3 extends over 17 amino acids. Trimming removed 0 bases from V and 6 bases from J, with 18 bases in between. The CDR3 loop is CASSLAPRGGGAGELFF. In nucleotides, the CDR3 is TGCGCCAGCAGCTTGGCCCCAAGGGGGGGTGGCGCCGGGGAGCTGTTTTTT.

This sequence joins TRBV6-5 and TRBJ2-1; D remains ambiguous. Per the germline V gene, CDR1 is MNHEY and CDR2 is SVGAGI. CDR3 length equals 15 residues. V was trimmed by 0 bases and J by 0 bases, leaving 6 bases between them. Here the CDR3 reads CASSYSESSYNEQFF. The CDR3 DNA reads as TGTGCCAGCAGTTACTCGGAGAGCTCCTACAATGAGCAGTTCTTC.

V gene TRBV2 combines with J gene TRBJ1-6; 12 nucleotides match TRBD1. V shed 6 bases and J 13 bases; nucleotides not matched to a gene: 7. CDR3 length equals 14 residues. The V gene's germline CDR1 is SNHLY and CDR2 FYNNEI. DNA for the CDR3: TGTGCCAGCAGGCCGGGACAGGGGGCTGCCCCCCTCCACTTT. This encodes CASRPGQGAAPLHF. Drawing the rest from reference TRBV2 and TRBJ1-6, the complete variable domain is EPEVTQTPSHQVTQMGQEVILRCVPISNHLYFYWYRQILGQKVEFLVSFYNNEISEKSEIFDDQFSVERPDGSNFTLKIRSTKLEDSAMYFCASRPGQGAAPLHFGNGTRLTVT.

This chain joins TRBV3-1 (or the pseudogene TRBV3-2) and TRBJ1-2; D gene uncertain. The CDR3 runs 13 residues. Germline lookup yields CDR1 LGHDT and CDR2 YNNKEL (reference sequence). Trimming removed 1 base from V and 4 bases from J, with 7 bases in between. The CDR3 sequence: CASSQAGIYGYTF. CDR3 DNA sequence: TGTGCCAGCAGCCAAGCCGGGATCTATGGCTACACCTTC.

J is TRBJ2-3 and V is TRBV6-1; 8 nucleotides align to TRBD2. Trimming took 3 bases from V and 2 from J; bases not matched to a gene: 10. CDR1 is MNHNS, CDR2 SASEGT, per germline. This CDR3 is built from 17 residues. The CDR3 protein is CASSDQAWTSFTDTQYF. The CDR3 nucleotides are TGTGCCAGCAGTGATCAAGCCTGGACTAGCTTCACAGATACGCAGTATTTT.

The chain couples TRBV7-3 to TRBJ2-1, with 10 bases that match TRBD2. V shed 4 bases, J shed 7 bases, and the junction held 10 bases outside the gene matches. There are 16 residues in the CDR3. CDR1 SGHTA and CDR2 FQGTGA come from the germline V gene. The CDR3 region has the DNA TGTGCCAGCAGCTCGACGGGACTAGCGAATAGTAATGAGCAGTTCTTC. Protein product: CASSSTGLANSNEQFF.